One sample yielded the 7 T cell receptor beta chains listed below, sequenced in a study of blood T cell repertoires in COVID-19. Using immunoSEQ multiplex PCR, the repertoire was profiled, and TCRdb retains in-frame clones only, with some absent. The table records around 270,000 clones, approximately 87% of them present only once. The sequencing sample was made of peripheral blood. Every receptor here comes from a woman in her forties or fifties with acute or convalescent COVID-19.

The chain is built from TRBV5-1 and TRBJ1-2; D is ambiguous. Germline CDR1 SGHRS, CDR2 YFSETQ. The CDR3 is 15 amino acids. Trimming removed 0 bases from V and 3 bases from J, with 12 bases in between. In DNA, the CDR3 is TGCGCCAGCAGCTTGGACCCCAGAATGGACTATGGCTACACCTTC. Its translation is CASSLDPRMDYGYTF.

This clone was recorded a few times. V gene TRBV7-2 combines with J gene TRBJ1-2; a weak D match, TRBD1 (6 bases). Germline assignment: CDR1 SGHTA and CDR2 FQGNSA. The CDR3 consists of 14 residues. V was clipped by 6 bases and J by 4 bases, with 15 bases between them. The CDR3 reads CASRPAGVTYGYTF. CDR3 DNA: TGTGCCAGCAGACCAGCAGGGGTCACCTATGGCTACACCTTC.

V and J are TRBV27 and TRBJ1-2; 7 nucleotides agree with TRBD1. The V gene end was trimmed by 4 bases and the J gene end by 2 bases; junction bases not matched to a gene: 7. Germline V gives CDR1 MNHEY, CDR2 SMNVEV (reference sequence). CDR3 length: 15 amino acids. DNA for the CDR3: TGTGCCAGCAGTTCCGCGAAGGGGGCAAACTATGGCTACACCTTC. This encodes CASSSAKGANYGYTF.

The V gene is TRBV4-2, the J gene TRBJ2-1; possible D gene TRBD2, 6 bases. This CDR3 has 16 residues. The V end lost 0 bases, the J end lost 5 bases, and 14 bases lay between the germline ends. Germline V gene data show CDR1 as LGHNA and CDR2 as YNFKEQ. The CDR3, as DNA: TGTGCCAGCAGCCAAGATTTTCGCGGGACGAACAATGAGCAGTTCTTC. It encodes CASSQDFRGTNNEQFF.

This clone was picked up a small number of times. This rearrangement joins TRBV12-3 or TRBV12-4 to TRBJ1-2, with 8 bases aligning to TRBD1. After removal of 3 bases from V and 4 bases from J, the junction contained 1 base not matched to a gene. This CDR3 contains 13 residues. The CDR3 DNA reads TGTGCCAGCAGTTTCAGGGGGCTCTATGGCTACACCTTC. It is translated as CASSFRGLYGYTF.

J is TRBJ1-2 and V is TRBV5-4; 8 bases fit TRBD1. The V and J ends lost 1 base and 5 bases, in that order; junction bases with no gene match: 10. In germline, CDR1 is SGHNT, CDR2 YYREEE (reference sequence). The length of the CDR3 is 16 residues. In DNA, the CDR3 is TGTGCCAGCAGCTTGAAACAGGGGGATTCTTCATATGGCTACACCTTC. It yields the protein CASSLKQGDSSYGYTF.

J is TRBJ1-5 and V is TRBV2; a possible D gene is TRBD1 (6 bases). This CDR3 region has 13 residues. Germline V gives CDR1 SNHLY, CDR2 FYNNEI. V shed 6 bases and J shed 5 bases, with 11 bases lying between them. DNA of the CDR3: TGTGCCAGCAGCCGGGACACAGATCAGCCCCAGCATTTT. Its translation: CASSRDTDQPQHF.